The 17 T cell receptor beta chains below were found in one sample sequenced in a study of early T cells in non-severe SARS-CoV-2 infection. TCRdb processed the 5' RACE reads anew with MiXCR; each CDR3 protein has one entry. Of fewer than 85,000 distinct CDR3 sequences in the sample, around a tenth were seen once. Input material: whole blood. The receptors originated from an adult who was a healthcare worker with PCR-confirmed SARS-CoV-2 infection or an uninfected control (not recorded which).

Ten or more counts support this clonotype. V is TRBV14 and J is TRBJ2-7; 7 bases map to TRBD2. CDR3 length equals 13 residues. Germline V lookup: CDR1 SGHDN, CDR2 FVKESK. V shed 1 base and J 8 bases; nucleotides not matched to a gene: 5. The CDR3 sequence is CASSQVGGTKQYF. CDR3 sequence (DNA): TGTGCCAGCAGCCAAGTGGGGGGGACCAAGCAGTACTTC.

Many counts were recorded for this clonotype. The V gene is TRBV28, the J gene TRBJ2-7; D assignment may be TRBD1 or TRBD2 (5 bases each). The CDR3 runs 16 residues. V was trimmed by 3 bases and J by 3 bases, leaving 18 bases between them. Germline loops: CDR1 MDHEN, CDR2 SYDVKM. The CDR3 DNA reads TGTGCCAGCAGTTTTCTCGGGACGGCGGTCGGCTACGAGCAGTACTTC. Translating it yields CASSFLGTAVGYEQYF.

The V and J genes are TRBV20-1 and TRBJ1-2, with D perhaps TRBD1 (5 bases). The V and J ends lost 8 bases and 6 bases respectively, with 19 bases between them. The CDR3 covers 13 residues. Germline V gene sequence: CDR1 DFQATT, CDR2 SNEGSKA (reference sequence). CDR3 in amino acids: CSIIGHFADGYTF. DNA of the CDR3: TGCAGTATAATCGGACACTTCGCGGATGGCTACACCTTC.

This clonotype was recorded many times. The J gene is TRBJ2-7, the V gene TRBV5-1; possibly TRBD2 for D (5 bases). This CDR3 is built from 18 residues. Trimming left V 0 bases short and J 7 bases short, with 26 bases between. Per germline, CDR1 SGHRS and CDR2 YFSETQ. Written as DNA, the CDR3 is TGCGCCAGCAGCTTGGCCTTACGAGGGAGAATAGATTCTGGAGAGCAGTACTTC. Protein sequence: CASSLALRGRIDSGEQYF.

There are many counts of this clonotype. The rearrangement links TRBV18 to TRBJ2-4; D is unclear. Germline V gives CDR1 KGHSH, CDR2 LQKENI. The CDR3 extends over 15 amino acids. Trimming removed 3 bases from V and 0 bases from J, with 9 bases in between. The CDR3 loop reads CASSPRTGAKNIQYF. The CDR3 DNA sequence: TGTGCCAGCTCACCTAGAACGGGAGCCAAAAACATTCAGTACTTC.

This clonotype was seen repeatedly, ten times or more. The chain links TRBV25-1 to TRBJ2-3; 8 nucleotides agree with TRBD2. The CDR3 loop spans 17 amino acids. V trimming: 3 bases; J trimming: 3 bases; junction bases outside the gene matches: 11. Germline CDR1 and CDR2: MGHDK and SYGVNS. CDR3: CASSDEAGASWTDTQYF. The CDR3 DNA is TGTGCCAGCAGTGATGAAGCGGGAGCGAGTTGGACAGATACGCAGTATTTT.

This clonotype was detected a few times. The chain couples TRBV12-3 or TRBV12-4 to TRBJ2-6; no clear D gene. Trimming shortened V by 7 bases and J by 0 bases, and 16 bases separated the two germline ends. CDR3 length equals 17 residues. DNA of the CDR3: TGTGCCAGCACCCCCCGGTCCTCTGACTCTGGGGCCAACGTCCTGACTTTC. It encodes CASTPRSSDSGANVLTF.

Many counts were recorded for this clonotype. The J gene is TRBJ1-3, the V gene TRBV9; TRBD1 matches 7 bases. CDR1 and CDR2 from the germline V gene are SGDLS and YYNGEE. V was clipped by 0 bases and J by 4 bases; unmatched bases: 10. CDR3 length equals 17 residues. The CDR3: CASSVEAQGFRGNTIYF. The CDR3 DNA reads as TGTGCCAGCAGCGTAGAAGCACAGGGGTTTCGCGGAAACACCATATATTTT. Based on the CDR3 plus reference TRBV9 and TRBJ1-3, the full variable domain is DSGVTQTPKHLITATGQRVTLRCSPRSGDLSVYWYQQSLDQGLQFLIQYYNGEERAKGNILERFSAQQFPDLHSELNLSSLELGDSALYFCASSVEAQGFRGNTIYFGEGSWLTVV.

Many counts were recorded for this clonotype. In DNA form, the CDR3 reads TGCAGTGCTACGGACAGGGGAATTCAGTACTTC. This gives the protein CSATDRGIQYF. The V gene is TRBV20-1, the J gene TRBJ2-4, with 9 bases matching TRBD1. The V gene's germline CDR1 is DFQATT and CDR2 SNEGSKA (reference sequence). The V and J ends lost 4 bases and 10 bases, in that order; junction bases with no gene match: 2. CDR3 size: 11 residues.

Many counts were recorded for this clonotype. This chain links TRBV7-9 with TRBJ2-1; either TRBD1 or TRBD2 may fit D (5 bases each). CDR1 is SEHNR, CDR2 FQNEAQ, per germline (reference sequence). The CDR3 covers 12 residues. V lost 5 bases, J lost 13 bases, and 15 bases lay in between. CDR3 DNA: TGTGCCAGCAGCGCCCGAAGGGACCGACAGTTCTTC. Encoded protein: CASSARRDRQFF. Drawing the rest from reference TRBV7-9 and TRBJ2-1, the complete variable domain is DTGVSQNPRHKITKRGQNVTFRCDPISEHNRLYWYRQTLGQGPEFLTYFQNEAQLEKSRLLSDRFSAERPKGSFSTLEIQRTEQGDSAMYLCASSARRDRQFFGPGTRLTVL.

This chain links TRBV7-2 with TRBJ1-2; 7 nucleotides line up with TRBD1. The length of the CDR3 is 15 residues. The germline gives CDR1 SGHTA, CDR2 FQGNSA. V lost 5 bases, J lost 6 bases, and 12 bases stayed unmatched. DNA of the CDR3: TGTGCCAGCAGCCTGACACCGCAGGGGGTGGATGGCTACACCTTC. As protein: CASSLTPQGVDGYTF.

About this clonotype: At one of its ends the junction is not consistent with the germline gene, which may arise from a read error. The chain is built from TRBV20-1 and TRBJ2-1; 11 nucleotides match TRBD2. The CDR3 consists of 14 residues. Germline CDR1 reads DFQATT; CDR2 reads SNEGSKA (reference sequence). The CDR3 region is CSARDPSGRPQQFF. CDR3 bases: TGCAGCGCTAGAGATCCTAGCGGGAGGCCCCAGCAGTTCTTC.

This chain joins TRBV7-2 and TRBJ2-5; 7 bases are shared with TRBD2. With 4 bases clipped from V and 2 bases from J, the junction kept 1 base outside the gene matches. The CDR3 totals 13 residues. CDR1 is SGHTA and CDR2 is FQGNSA in the germline V gene. CDR3 sequence (DNA): TGTGCCAGCAGCTCGGGACTACAAGAGACCCAGTACTTC. The encoded protein is CASSSGLQETQYF. Drawing the rest from reference TRBV7-2 and TRBJ2-5, the complete variable domain is GAGVSQSPSNKVTEKGKDVELRCDPISGHTALYWYRQSLGQGLEFLIYFQGNSAPDKSGLPSDRFSAERTGGSVSTLTIQRTQQEDSAVYLCASSSGLQETQYFGPGTRLLVL.

The V gene is TRBV7-2, the J gene TRBJ2-5; D is undetermined. The CDR3 covers 14 residues. Germline-derived CDR1 and CDR2 are SGHTA and FQGNSA. Trimming removed 5 bases from V and 1 base from J, with 11 bases in between. The CDR3 here is CASSPLVSQETQYF. Here the CDR3 DNA reads TGTGCCAGCAGCCCCTTAGTTAGCCAAGAGACCCAGTACTTC.

This clonotype has a count of ten or more. The J gene is TRBJ1-5, the V gene TRBV18, with TRBD1 matching over 8 bases. Germline assignment: CDR1 KGHSH and CDR2 LQKENI. The CDR3 consists of 15 residues. With 4 bases clipped from V and 2 bases from J, the junction kept 4 bases outside the gene matches. The CDR3 reads CASSLGQGGNQPQHF. CDR3 sequence (DNA): TGTGCCAGCTCACTCGGACAGGGTGGCAATCAGCCCCAGCATTTT.

This clonotype was seen ten or more times. V usage is TRBV11-2 and J usage is TRBJ1-1, with 7 bases that match TRBD1. The junction had 8 bases not matched to a gene; V was cut back by 7 bases and J by 0 bases. The CDR3 is made up of 15 amino acids. From germline, CDR1 is SGHAT and CDR2 FQNNGV. This chain's CDR3 is CASNPRQGLNTEAFF. Written as DNA, the CDR3 is TGTGCCAGCAATCCGAGACAGGGTTTGAACACTGAAGCTTTCTTT.

At least ten counts were recorded for this clonotype. The V gene is TRBV10-2, the J gene TRBJ2-3; D gene uncertain. Trimming stripped 7 bases from V and 5 bases from J, with 19 bases between. The CDR3 extends over 15 amino acids. Per the germline V gene, CDR1 is WSHSY and CDR2 is SAAADI. The CDR3 DNA sequence: TGCGCCAGCACCCCTGGGATCCTCCCCCGAGATACGCAGTATTTT. This translates into CASTPGILPRDTQYF.